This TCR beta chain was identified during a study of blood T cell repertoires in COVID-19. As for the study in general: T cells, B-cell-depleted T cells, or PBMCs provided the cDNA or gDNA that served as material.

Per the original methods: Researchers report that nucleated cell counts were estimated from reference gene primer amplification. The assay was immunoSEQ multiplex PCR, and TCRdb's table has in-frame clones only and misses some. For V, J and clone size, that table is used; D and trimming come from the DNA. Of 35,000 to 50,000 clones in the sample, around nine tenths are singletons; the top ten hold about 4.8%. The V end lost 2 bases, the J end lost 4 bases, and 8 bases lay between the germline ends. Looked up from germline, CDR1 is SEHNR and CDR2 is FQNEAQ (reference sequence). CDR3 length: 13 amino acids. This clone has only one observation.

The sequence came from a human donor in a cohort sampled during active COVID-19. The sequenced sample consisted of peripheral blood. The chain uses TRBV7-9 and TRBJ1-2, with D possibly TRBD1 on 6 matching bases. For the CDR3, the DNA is TGTGCCAGCAGCTTACAGGGGTCCTATGGCTACACCTTC. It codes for CASSLQGSYGYTF.